This T cell receptor beta chain was identified in a study of blood T cell repertoires in COVID-19. The repertoire was sequenced with immunoSEQ multiplex PCR; TCRdb's copy has only in-frame clones and lacks some. Of about 210,000 clones in the sample, approximately 82% are singletons; the top ten hold about 8.9%. Trimming shortened V by 1 base and J by 0 bases, and 11 bases separated the two germline ends. This CDR3 has 16 amino acids. Germline V gene data show CDR1 as KGHSH and CDR2 as LQKENI. The TCR sequence derives from a woman in her fifties or sixties with acute or convalescent COVID-19. The rearrangement uses TRBV18 and TRBJ2-3; TRBD2 might be the D (6 bases). The sequenced sample consisted of peripheral blood. CDR3 DNA sequence: TGTGCCAGCTCACCACTTAGCGGAATGAGCACAGATACGCAGTATTTT. Its translation is CASSPLSGMSTDTQYF.